One T cell receptor beta chain is described in this entry. Its antigen remains unknown. This sample stems from a study of siplizumab effects on memory and regulatory T cells. General study points: The authors mapped only a minor fraction of alloreactive clones to unstimulated subsets. Siplizumab brought about a significant reduction in alloreactive sequences traceable to unstimulated CD4+ memory cells.

The ends were cut back, 5 bases at V and 2 bases at J, with 13 bases in the middle. CDR1 and CDR2 (germline): MNHEY, SVGAGI. The length of the CDR3 is 14 residues. Sequencing of each sample assayed some 10^5 TCR templates. Using immunoSEQ multiplex PCR, the repertoire was profiled, and TCRdb retains in-frame clones only, with some absent. The data hold 97,000 or so clones, with 90% to 95% observed a single time. The origin of this receptor is a human donor in good health. The rearrangement uses TRBV6-5 and TRBJ2-7; D is possibly TRBD1 (6 bases). Sequencing was done on a sample of CD4+ T cells sorted from blood. The CDR3 DNA follows: TGTGCCAGCAGTCGGACAGCCATCCCCTACGAGCAGTACTTC. Translated: CASSRTAIPYEQYF.